This passage covers 29 T cell receptor beta chains from one sample sequenced in a study of blood T cell repertoires in COVID-19 (dated by TCRdb to the early 2020s). The library was prepared using the immunoSEQ multiplex PCR assay. Sourced from immuneACCESS, this table was stored by TCRdb with only in-frame sequences that have V and J called. A share of the clones is absent; for the studies checked, an unresolved V gene accounts for under half, and the remainder has no known explanation. In all, the sample holds some 140,000 clones, and roughly nine tenths of those were seen once. Approximately 0.55% of the sample belongs to the ten largest clones. The material sequenced was peripheral blood. The receptors come from a man between 50 and 59 years old with acute or convalescent COVID-19.

This sequence joins TRBV3-1 (or the pseudogene TRBV3-2) and TRBJ2-1; D gene ambiguous. Germline values: CDR1 LGHDT, CDR2 YNNKEL (reference sequence). V gave up 4 bases and J gave up 4 bases, with 2 bases separating them. The length of the CDR3 is 11 residues. CDR3 amino acids: CASSLYNEQFF. In DNA, the CDR3 is TGTGCCAGCAGCCTATACAATGAGCAGTTCTTC.

The chain uses TRBV7-9 and TRBJ2-3; D uncertain. Per germline, CDR1 SEHNR and CDR2 FQNEAQ (reference sequence). The CDR3 is 16 amino acids. V dropped 5 bases and J dropped 2 bases, with 17 bases sitting between them. The CDR3 spells CASSPRQEGFTDTQYF. The CDR3 DNA sequence: TGTGCCAGCAGCCCCCGTCAGGAAGGATTCACAGATACGCAGTATTTT.

This chain's CDR3 is CASSQEGTGYQPQHF. The CDR3 bases are TGCGCCAGCAGCCAAGAGGGGACAGGGTATCAGCCCCAGCATTTT. The chain links TRBV4-1 to TRBJ1-5, with 9 bases that match TRBD1. Germline trimming cut 0 bases from V and 5 bases from J; bases unmatched to any gene: 2. The CDR3 is 15 amino acids. Germline assignment: CDR1 MGHRA and CDR2 YSYEKL.

This chain uses TRBV12-3 or TRBV12-4 with TRBJ2-1, with D maybe TRBD2 (5 bases). CDR3 length: 11 amino acids. Trimming stripped 9 bases from V and 9 bases from J, with 12 bases between. DNA for the CDR3: TGTGCCAGTTTACGGGGAATTGAGCAGTTCTTC. Residues: CASLRGIEQFF.

The rearrangement joins TRBV10-2 to TRBJ2-5, with 12 bases that match TRBD1. Germline-derived CDR1 and CDR2 are WSHSY and SAAADI. The CDR3 has 15 residues. V shed 3 bases, J shed 5 bases, and the junction held 4 bases outside the gene matches. The DNA of the CDR3 is TGCGCCAGCAGTGATAGGGACAGGGGGCTTGAGACCCAGTACTTC. Its translation is CASSDRDRGLETQYF.

The chain joins TRBV19 to TRBJ2-5; 7 nucleotides agree with TRBD1. The CDR3 has 15 residues. Germline loops: CDR1 LNHDA, CDR2 SQIVND (reference sequence). The junction had 7 bases not matched to a gene; V was cut back by 6 bases and J by 0 bases. The DNA of the CDR3 is TGTGCCAGTAGGATGACAGGGAGATACCAAGAGACCCAGTACTTC. Its protein product is CASRMTGRYQETQYF.

This clone was seen once. This sequence joins TRBV30 and TRBJ1-6, with D maybe TRBD1 (5 bases). The CDR3 is made up of 18 amino acids. Germline V gene lookup returns CDR1 GTSNPN and CDR2 SVGIG (reference sequence). Trimming took 0 bases from V and 9 from J, leaving 24 bases between them. The CDR3 loop reads CAWSVRQGVLYPGSPLHF. The CDR3 DNA reads TGTGCCTGGAGTGTACGGCAGGGTGTTCTATATCCGGGTTCACCCCTCCACTTT.

The chain employs TRBV7-2 and TRBJ1-3; the D is unclear. CDR1 is SGHTA, CDR2 FQGNSA, per germline. The V and J ends lost 2 bases and 2 bases respectively, with 13 bases between them. This CDR3 is 16 amino acids long. The CDR3 spells CASSLSGTEPGNTIYF. The CDR3 region has the DNA TGTGCCAGCAGCTTAAGTGGTACAGAACCTGGAAACACCATATATTTT.

The chain couples TRBV19 to TRBJ2-1; D may be TRBD2 (6 bases). V was cut by 7 bases and J by 12 bases, with 19 bases left in between. CDR3 length equals 13 residues. Germline-derived CDR1 and CDR2 are LNHDA and SQIVND (reference sequence). The CDR3 region is CASNYKGTLGQFF. CDR3 DNA sequence: TGTGCCAGTAACTATAAAGGGACTCTGGGGCAGTTCTTC.

The V and J genes are TRBV30 and TRBJ2-7; D is unresolved. CDR3 length: 13 residues. Germline V lookup: CDR1 GTSNPN, CDR2 SVGIG (reference sequence). The V end was cut by 0 bases, the J end by 2 bases, with 8 bases between. The chain's CDR3 is CAWSVFRTYEQYF. The CDR3 bases are TGTGCCTGGAGTGTATTCAGGACCTACGAGCAGTACTTC.

The chain is built from TRBV20-1 and TRBJ1-1; a possible D gene is TRBD1 (6 bases). This CDR3 comprises 14 residues. The ends were cut back, 3 bases at V and 5 bases at J, with 16 bases in the middle. Germline assignment: CDR1 DFQATT and CDR2 SNEGSKA (reference sequence). The CDR3 protein is CSASPPTGRTEAFF. The CDR3 nucleotides read TGCAGTGCTAGTCCCCCGACAGGACGTACTGAAGCTTTCTTT.

J is TRBJ1-5 and V is TRBV7-3; D is unresolved. Germline CDR1 and CDR2: SGHTA and FQGTGA. CDR3 size: 13 residues. V lost 5 bases, J lost 0 bases, and 5 bases lay in between. CDR3 coding DNA: TGTGCCAGCAGCCGGGATAGCAATCAGCCCCAGCATTTT. It is translated as CASSRDSNQPQHF. The full variable domain, rest sourced from reference TRBV7-3 and TRBJ1-5, is GAGVSQTPSNKVTEKGKYVELRCDPISGHTALYWYRQSLGQGPEFLIYFQGTGAADDSGLPNDRFFAVRPEGSVSTLKIQRTERGDSAVYLCASSRDSNQPQHFGDGTRLSIL.

The chain combines TRBV29-1 with TRBJ2-6; D not resolved. Germline-derived CDR1 and CDR2 are SQVTM and ANQGSEA. The CDR3 is made up of 15 amino acids. V lost 4 bases, J lost 1 base, and 11 bases lay in between. As DNA, the CDR3 is TGCAGCGTTGCGTTTCAGGCATCTGGGGCCAACGTCCTGACTTTC. It encodes CSVAFQASGANVLTF.

V gene TRBV30 combines with J gene TRBJ1-2, with 10 bases identical to TRBD1. Trimming took 3 bases from V and 4 from J; bases not matched to a gene: 8. The CDR3 sequence is 15 residues long. In germline, CDR1 is GTSNPN, CDR2 SVGIG (reference sequence). The CDR3, as DNA: TGTGCCTGGAGCCACCCGGGACAGGGGATCTATGGCTACACCTTC. Amino acids: CAWSHPGQGIYGYTF.

The chain has TRBV25-1 and TRBJ2-7; TRBD2 aligns across 7 bases. Germline CDR1 and CDR2: MGHDK and SYGVNS. Unmatched junction bases numbered 3, after V lost 4 bases and J lost 3 bases. The CDR3 has 13 residues. CDR3 loop: CASSASGNYEQYF. The DNA of the CDR3 is TGTGCCAGCAGTGCTAGCGGAAACTACGAGCAGTACTTC.

The J gene is TRBJ2-7, the V gene TRBV28; D is ambiguous. The V gene's germline CDR1 is MDHEN and CDR2 SYDVKM. Trimming shortened V by 4 bases and J by 4 bases, and 5 bases separated the two germline ends. The CDR3 consists of 11 residues. The CDR3, as DNA: TGTGCCAGCAGTTCGCGGTACGAGCAGTACTTC. As protein: CASSSRYEQYF.

The CDR3: CASGTGTRWVV. The CDR3 nucleotides read TGTGCCAGCGGGACAGGGACGAGGTGGGTCGTC. The J gene is TRBJ2-7, the V gene TRBV28; 9 bases match TRBD1. Germline CDR1 reads MDHEN; CDR2 reads SYDVKM. This CDR3 spans 11 amino acids.

The chain has TRBV6-5 and TRBJ2-5, with 7 bases aligning to TRBD1. Germline lookup yields CDR1 MNHEY and CDR2 SVGAGI. V was clipped by 6 bases and J by 1 base; unmatched bases: 2. This CDR3 has 13 amino acids. CDR3 sequence reads: CASRTGIQETQYF. DNA for the CDR3: TGTGCCAGCAGGACAGGGATCCAAGAGACCCAGTACTTC.

The CDR3 DNA sequence: TGCGCCAGCAGCTTGCCGGGACAGGGGGTAAGCTCTGGAAACACCATATATTTT. It specifies CASSLPGQGVSSGNTIYF. The chain recombines TRBV5-1 with TRBJ1-3, with 11 bases fitting TRBD1. V lost 1 base, J lost 0 bases, and 6 bases stayed unmatched. The CDR3 contains 18 residues. Germline V CDR1 and CDR2: SGHRS, YFSETQ.

About this clone itself: Other DNA sequences of this sample code for an identical CDR3. The rearrangement uses TRBV9 and TRBJ1-2, with a tentative D call TRBD1 (5 bases). There are 13 residues in the CDR3. CDR1 and CDR2 from the germline V gene are SGDLS and YYNGEE. The germline V and J ends were trimmed by 2 bases and 1 base, with 6 bases remaining between them. The CDR3 sequence: CASSVDSNYGYTF. Written as DNA, the CDR3 is TGTGCCAGCAGCGTCGACAGTAACTATGGCTACACCTTC.

The rearrangement uses TRBV6-5 and TRBJ2-2; D is possibly TRBD2 (6 bases). The V gene lost 5 bases and the J gene lost 4 bases, with 14 bases spanning the gap. This CDR3 is built from 15 residues. The V gene's germline CDR1 is MNHEY and CDR2 SVGAGI. CDR3 loop: CASSRGGALTGELFF. The CDR3 region has the DNA TGTGCCAGCAGTAGAGGAGGGGCCCTCACCGGGGAGCTGTTTTTT.

CDR3 amino acids: CASSHSDTPGQETQYF. The DNA for the CDR3 is TGCGCCAGCAGCCACTCCGACACTCCCGGACAAGAGACCCAGTACTTC. V is TRBV4-1 and J is TRBJ2-5; D gene uncertain. The CDR3 is made up of 16 amino acids. Germline values: CDR1 MGHRA, CDR2 YSYEKL. Trimming shortened V by 3 bases and J by 2 bases, and 16 bases separated the two germline ends.

V and J are TRBV5-5 and TRBJ1-5; 8 bases line up with TRBD1. After removal of 0 bases from V and 4 bases from J, the junction contained 3 bases not matched to a gene. The CDR3 is made up of 15 amino acids. The germline V gene encodes CDR1 SGHKS and CDR2 YYEKEE (reference sequence). As DNA, the CDR3 is TGTGCCAGCAGCTTGGACAGGGGGAAAAATCAGCCCCAGCATTTT. Its translation is CASSLDRGKNQPQHF.

This chain connects TRBV5-4 to TRBJ1-2; 7 bases align to TRBD1. There are 15 residues in the CDR3. From germline, CDR1 is SGHNT and CDR2 YYREEE (reference sequence). V shed 0 bases and J 2 bases; nucleotides not matched to a gene: 4. CDR3: CASSLGQGTNYGYTF. DNA of the CDR3: TGTGCCAGCAGCTTGGGACAGGGTACGAACTATGGCTACACCTTC.

The chain has TRBV14 and TRBJ2-7; D is possibly TRBD2 (5 bases). The CDR3 covers 14 residues. CDR1 is SGHDN and CDR2 is FVKESK in the germline V gene. The V end was cut by 4 bases, the J end by 5 bases, with 15 bases between. The CDR3 DNA follows: TGTGCCAGCAGCCCTTGGGTTCTAGCCGACGAGCAGTACTTC. Translation: CASSPWVLADEQYF.

The genes are TRBV29-1 and TRBJ2-2, with D possibly being TRBD1 (5 bases). Trimming pared 5 bases from V and 4 bases from J, leaving 11 bases between. The CDR3 loop spans 13 amino acids. From germline, CDR1 is SQVTM and CDR2 ANQGSEA. The CDR3, as DNA: TGCAGCGTTTCCAGGGTGAGCACCGGGGAGCTGTTTTTT. This codes for CSVSRVSTGELFF.

The chain links TRBV29-1 to TRBJ1-1; tentative D call: TRBD1 (6 bases). Trimming removed 7 bases from V and 1 base from J, with 19 bases in between. CDR3 length: 15 amino acids. Germline CDR1 is SQVTM and CDR2 is ANQGSEA. The CDR3 reads CSARPSWGQNTEAFF. Here the CDR3 DNA reads TGCAGCGCACGACCCTCCTGGGGGCAGAACACTGAAGCTTTCTTT.

This chain connects TRBV18 to TRBJ2-2, with D tentatively TRBD2 (6 bases). The CDR3 spans 16 residues. Germline loops: CDR1 KGHSH, CDR2 LQKENI. The germline V and J ends were trimmed by 2 bases and 0 bases, with 10 bases remaining between them. The CDR3 DNA is TGTGCCAGCTCACCAGGGACTCACGCGAACACCGGGGAGCTGTTTTTT. Encoded protein: CASSPGTHANTGELFF.

This clone was observed a handful of times. The chain uses TRBV9 and TRBJ1-6; the D is unclear. The CDR3 totals 14 residues. The V end was cut by 0 bases, the J end by 11 bases, with 12 bases between. The germline V gene has CDR1 SGDLS and CDR2 YYNGEE. The CDR3 here is CASSVEGRGAPLHF. The CDR3 DNA sequence: TGTGCCAGCAGCGTAGAAGGTAGAGGAGCACCCCTCCACTTT.